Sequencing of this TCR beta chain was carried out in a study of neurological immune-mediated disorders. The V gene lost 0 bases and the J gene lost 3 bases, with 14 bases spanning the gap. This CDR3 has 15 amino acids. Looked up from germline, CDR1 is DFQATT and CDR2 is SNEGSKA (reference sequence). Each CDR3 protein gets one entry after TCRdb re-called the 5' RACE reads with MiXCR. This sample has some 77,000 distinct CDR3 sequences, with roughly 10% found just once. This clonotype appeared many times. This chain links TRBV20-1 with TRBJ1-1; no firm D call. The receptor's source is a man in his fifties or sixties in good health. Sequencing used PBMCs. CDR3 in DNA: TGCAGTGCTAGAGATCCGGCGGCGTTGGACACTGAAGCTTTCTTT. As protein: CSARDPAALDTEAFF.